The present T cell receptor beta chain was sequenced within a study of stem cell transplantation in POMP-related autoinflammatory disease. Across the study: The study hypothesized thymoproteasome defects skew the TRB repertoire via impaired CD8+ selection. Whole-study results and caveats: Fewer unique TRB V-J gene pairings were identified in patients with PRAID. Across all analyzed T-cell subsets, patients with PRAID tended toward reduced diversity and increased clonality.

To note about this clone: Its antigen is undetermined.

CDR1 GTSNPN and CDR2 SVGIG come from the germline V gene (reference sequence). The CDR3 is 17 amino acids. Trimming stripped 0 bases from V and 0 bases from J, with 16 bases between. Libraries were prepared by immunoSEQ multiplex PCR; TCRdb keeps only in-frame clonotypes and omits some of them. The table shows over 9,500 clones, with roughly 86% occurring only once. The sequencing here drew on CD8+ T cells from PBMCs, taken before stem cell transplantation. The rearrangement links TRBV30 to TRBJ2-3; TRBD1 is a possible D gene (5 bases). The sequence was obtained from a human donor with POMP-related autoinflammation and immune dysregulation (PRAID). CDR3 coding DNA: TGTGCCTGGAGTGTACCCAATCCAGGGCGAAGCACAGATACGCAGTATTTT. This gives the protein CAWSVPNPGRSTDTQYF.